Following are 2 T cell receptor beta chains from one sample sequenced in a study of T cell repertoires in cytomegalovirus infection. TCRdb reanalysed the reads using MiXCR and keeps one entry per CDR3 protein. The sample shows some 680,000 distinct CDR3 sequences, 35% of them seen only once. The sequenced sample was PBMCs. These receptors all come from a human donor in good health (CMV status not recorded). Some clones in this sample may be carry-over from other donors' samples.

This clonotype was counted a few times. The V call is TRBV10-3, the J call TRBJ1-1; D ambiguous. The CDR3 contains 16 residues. Germline V gives CDR1 ENHRY, CDR2 SYGVKD. Trimming left V 0 bases short and J 4 bases short, with 15 bases between. The CDR3 is CAISESAGTAGTEAFF. DNA of the CDR3: TGTGCCATCAGTGAGTCGGCAGGTACGGCCGGCACTGAAGCTTTCTTT.

This clonotype was counted ten times or more. The V gene is TRBV7-8, the J gene TRBJ1-1, with a tentative D call TRBD1 (6 bases). The CDR3 is 15 amino acids. The V end was cut by 5 bases, the J end by 11 bases, with 24 bases between. The germline V gene has CDR1 SGHVS and CDR2 FQNEAQ. The DNA of the CDR3 is TGTGCCAGCAGCCCTCGGGGGGGGGGCGCTGACGCGGCTTTCTTT. Amino acid sequence: CASSPRGGGADAAFF.